This is a list of T cell receptor beta chains from one sample in a study of early T cells in non-severe SARS-CoV-2 infection. TCRdb passed the 5' RACE reads through MiXCR, listing each CDR3 protein once. The repertoire holds about 21,000 distinct CDR3 sequences, 4.5% to 5% seen once, with roughly 15% in the top ten. Sequenced material: whole blood. The receptors shown here come from an adult who was a healthcare worker with PCR-confirmed SARS-CoV-2 infection or an uninfected control (not recorded which). Both conserved end residues are part of each CDR3. The order of the fields is clone size, D gene, V gene, J gene, CDR3 protein, CDR3 DNA. The D gene is left open where the match is weak. A clone size is listed for some rows: how often the clone was seen (once, few, many), or a class if it is expanded.

abundance: many; d_gene: -; v_gene: TRBV5-5; j_gene: TRBJ1-2; CDR3aa: CASSLGLSGTYGYTF; CDR3nt: TGTGCCAGCAGCTTGGGTCTCTCCGGCACATATGGCTACACCTTC
abundance: -; d_gene: -; v_gene: TRBV10-3; j_gene: TRBJ2-5; CDR3aa: CAISEDGAGAATQYF; CDR3nt: TGTGCCATCAGTGAGGATGGAGCGGGTGCGGCGACCCAGTACTTC
abundance: few; d_gene: -; v_gene: TRBV29-1; j_gene: TRBJ2-3; CDR3aa: CSVEGGTDTQYF; CDR3nt: TGCAGCGTTGAGGGGGGCACAGATACGCAGTATTTT
abundance: many; d_gene: -; v_gene: TRBV12-3/TRBV12-4; j_gene: TRBJ1-5; CDR3aa: CASSLGHDSNQPQHF; CDR3nt: TGTGCCAGCAGTCTCGGACACGATAGCAATCAGCCCCAGCATTTT
abundance: many; d_gene: -; v_gene: TRBV14; j_gene: TRBJ2-7; CDR3aa: CASSPLGTAGYEQYF; CDR3nt: TGTGCCAGCAGCCCCCTCGGGACAGCGGGCTACGAGCAGTACTTC
abundance: medium-sized; d_gene: -; v_gene: TRBV2; j_gene: TRBJ2-3; CDR3aa: CASTLVYTDTQYF; CDR3nt: TGTGCCAGCACACTAGTTTACACAGATACGCAGTATTTT
abundance: many; d_gene: -; v_gene: TRBV7-2; j_gene: TRBJ1-1; CDR3aa: CASSLGKGGGGKAFF; CDR3nt: TGTGCCAGCAGCTTAGGAAAGGGGGGCGGCGGCAAAGCTTTCTTT
abundance: -; d_gene: TRBD1; v_gene: TRBV6-2/TRBV6-3; j_gene: TRBJ2-5; CDR3aa: CASSYPTGVPETQYF; CDR3nt: TGTGCCAGCAGCTACCCGACAGGGGTCCCGGAGACCCAGTACTTC
abundance: few; d_gene: -; v_gene: TRBV7-7; j_gene: TRBJ2-1; CDR3aa: CASSLWASSYNEQFF; CDR3nt: TGTGCCAGCAGCTTATGGGCGAGCTCCTACAATGAGCAGTTCTTC
abundance: few; d_gene: -; v_gene: TRBV28; j_gene: TRBJ1-4; CDR3aa: CASSLGTATNEKLFF; CDR3nt: TGTGCCAGCAGTTTGGGGACCGCAACTAATGAAAAACTGTTTTTT
abundance: many; d_gene: TRBD2; v_gene: TRBV19; j_gene: TRBJ2-5; CDR3aa: CASSSGTSGVLQETQYF; CDR3nt: TGTGCCAGTAGTAGCGGGACTAGCGGGGTACTCCAAGAGACCCAGTACTTC
abundance: many; d_gene: TRBD1; v_gene: TRBV29-1; j_gene: TRBJ1-2; CDR3aa: CSARDREGDGYTF; CDR3nt: TGCAGCGCAAGGGACAGGGAGGGGGATGGCTACACCTTC
abundance: many; d_gene: TRBD2; v_gene: TRBV6-5; j_gene: TRBJ2-1; CDR3aa: CASSYSRLAGGVNEQFF; CDR3nt: TGTGCCAGCAGTTACTCGCGGCTAGCGGGGGGGGTTAATGAGCAGTTCTTC
abundance: many; d_gene: -; v_gene: TRBV5-1; j_gene: TRBJ1-2; CDR3aa: CASSFGQTNYGYTF; CDR3nt: TGCGCCAGCAGCTTTGGACAGACTAACTATGGCTACACCTTC